This section outlines one T cell receptor beta chain sequence together with its context. Its antigen is not known. The PCR used 60 Vbeta and 13 Jbeta primers. Some clones are missing from TCRdb's copy, which holds only in-frame ones; the method was immunoSEQ multiplex PCR. This table has some 180,000 clones, 75% to 80% appearing once. The data derive from a study of cytomegalovirus exposure and HLA in healthy donors. General study points: As a later analysis showed, a missense DCLRE1C variant was linked to trimming of TCR beta V- and J-genes.

The TCR comes from a female donor in good health and CMV-seronegative. The material sequenced was PBMCs.

The CDR3 DNA follows: TGTGCCAGCGGAGGACAGGGGGATGGTAACTATGGCTACACCTTC. Translated: CASGGQGDGNYGYTF. The rearrangement uses TRBV5-5 and TRBJ1-2; 10 bases are a match to TRBD1. The CDR3 has 15 amino acids. Germline V gene sequence: CDR1 SGHKS, CDR2 YYEKEE (reference sequence). The V and J ends lost 7 bases and 1 base, in that order; junction bases with no gene match: 7.